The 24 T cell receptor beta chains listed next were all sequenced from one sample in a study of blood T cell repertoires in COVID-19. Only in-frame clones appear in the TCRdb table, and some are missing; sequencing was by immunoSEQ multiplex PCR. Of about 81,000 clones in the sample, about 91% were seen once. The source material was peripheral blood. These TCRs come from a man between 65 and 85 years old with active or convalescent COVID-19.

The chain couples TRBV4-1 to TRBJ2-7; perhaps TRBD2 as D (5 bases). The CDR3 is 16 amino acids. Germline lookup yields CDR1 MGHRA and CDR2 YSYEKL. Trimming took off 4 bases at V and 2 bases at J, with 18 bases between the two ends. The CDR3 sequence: CASSPFWPLEAYEQYF. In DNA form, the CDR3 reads TGCGCCAGCAGCCCCTTTTGGCCGCTGGAGGCCTACGAGCAGTACTTC.

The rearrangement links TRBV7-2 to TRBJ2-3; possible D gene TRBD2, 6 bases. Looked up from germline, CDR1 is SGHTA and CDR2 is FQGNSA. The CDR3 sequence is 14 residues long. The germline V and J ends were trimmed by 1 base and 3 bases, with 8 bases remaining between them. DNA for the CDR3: TGTGCCAGCAGCTTAGATCGGGGGACAGATACGCAGTATTTT. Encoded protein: CASSLDRGTDTQYF.

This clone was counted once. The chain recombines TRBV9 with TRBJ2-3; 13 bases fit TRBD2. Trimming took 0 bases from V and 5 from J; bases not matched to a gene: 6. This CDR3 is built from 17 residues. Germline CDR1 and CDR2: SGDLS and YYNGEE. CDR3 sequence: CASSVGTSGGAVDTQYF. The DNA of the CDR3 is TGTGCCAGCAGCGTAGGAACTAGCGGGGGGGCAGTAGATACGCAGTATTTT. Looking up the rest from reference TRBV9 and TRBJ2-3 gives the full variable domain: DSGVTQTPKHLITATGQRVTLRCSPRSGDLSVYWYQQSLDQGLQFLIQYYNGEERAKGNILERFSAQQFPDLHSELNLSSLELGDSALYFCASSVGTSGGAVDTQYFGPGTRLTVL.

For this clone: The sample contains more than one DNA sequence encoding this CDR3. The CDR3 is CAISGQTNTEAFF. CDR3 DNA sequence: TGTGCCATCAGCGGACAGACGAACACTGAAGCTTTCTTT. The genes are TRBV10-3 and TRBJ1-1, with D possibly TRBD1 on 6 matching bases. V was pared by 6 bases and J by 1 base, with 9 bases between. Germline V gene sequence: CDR1 ENHRY, CDR2 SYGVKD. The CDR3 is made up of 13 amino acids.

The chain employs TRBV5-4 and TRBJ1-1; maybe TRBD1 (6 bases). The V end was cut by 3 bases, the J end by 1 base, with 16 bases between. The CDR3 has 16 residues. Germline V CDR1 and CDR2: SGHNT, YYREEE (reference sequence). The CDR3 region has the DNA TGTGCCAGCAGCTCGCCCCCGGGGGGCGCGAACACTGAAGCTTTCTTT. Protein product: CASSSPPGGANTEAFF.

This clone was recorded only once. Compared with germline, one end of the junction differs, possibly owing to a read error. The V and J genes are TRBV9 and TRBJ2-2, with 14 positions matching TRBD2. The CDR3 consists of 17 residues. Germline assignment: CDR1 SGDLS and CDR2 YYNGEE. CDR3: CASSAGLAGARTRELFF. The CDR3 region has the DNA TGTGCCAGCAGCGCGGGACTAGCGGGGGCCCGCACCAGGGAGCTGTTTTTT.

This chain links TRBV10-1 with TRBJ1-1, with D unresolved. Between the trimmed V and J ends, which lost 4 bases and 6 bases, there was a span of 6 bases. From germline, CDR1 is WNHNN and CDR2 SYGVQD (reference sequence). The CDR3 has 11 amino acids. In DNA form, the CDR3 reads TGCGCCAGCAGTGGGGGAGCTGAAGCTTTCTTT. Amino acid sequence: CASSGGAEAFF.

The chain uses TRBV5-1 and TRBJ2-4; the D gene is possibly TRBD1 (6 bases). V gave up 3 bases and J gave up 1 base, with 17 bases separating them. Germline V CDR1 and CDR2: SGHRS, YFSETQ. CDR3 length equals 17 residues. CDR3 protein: CASSWGTSTLAKNIQYF. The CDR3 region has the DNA TGCGCCAGCAGCTGGGGGACATCGACGCTGGCCAAAAACATTCAGTACTTC.

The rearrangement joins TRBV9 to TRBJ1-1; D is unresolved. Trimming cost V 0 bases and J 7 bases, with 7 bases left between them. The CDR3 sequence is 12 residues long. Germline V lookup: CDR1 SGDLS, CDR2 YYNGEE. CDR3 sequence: CASSVGTGEAFF. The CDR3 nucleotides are TGTGCCAGCAGCGTAGGAACGGGTGAAGCTTTCTTT.

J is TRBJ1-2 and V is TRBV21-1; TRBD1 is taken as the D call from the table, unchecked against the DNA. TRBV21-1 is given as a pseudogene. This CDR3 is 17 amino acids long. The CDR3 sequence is CASSNRDRGRPSYGYTF. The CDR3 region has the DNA TGTGCCAGCAGCAACCGGGACAGGGGGCGCCCCAGCTATGGCTACACCTTC.

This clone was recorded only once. The CDR3: CASSDPGQGSNQPQHF. For the CDR3, the DNA is TGTGCCAGCAGTGACCCGGGACAGGGGAGCAATCAGCCCCAGCATTTT. The chain recombines TRBV6-1 with TRBJ1-5; 10 bases are a match to TRBD1. With 3 bases clipped from V and 1 base from J, the junction kept 3 bases outside the gene matches. Per germline, CDR1 MNHNS and CDR2 SASEGT. The CDR3 totals 16 residues.

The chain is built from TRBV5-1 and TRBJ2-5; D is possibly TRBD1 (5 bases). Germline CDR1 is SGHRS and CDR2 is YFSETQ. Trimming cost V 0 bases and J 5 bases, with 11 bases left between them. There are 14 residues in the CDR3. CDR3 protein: CASSLGQSGETQYF. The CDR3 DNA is TGCGCCAGCAGCTTGGGACAGTCGGGTGAGACCCAGTACTTC.

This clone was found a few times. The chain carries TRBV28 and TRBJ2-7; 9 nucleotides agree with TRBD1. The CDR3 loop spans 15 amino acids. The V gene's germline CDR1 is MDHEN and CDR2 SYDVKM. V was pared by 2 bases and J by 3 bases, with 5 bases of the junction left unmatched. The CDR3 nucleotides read TGTGCCAGCAGTTTAAGGGGGACAGGGTACTACGAGCAGTACTTC. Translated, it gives CASSLRGTGYYEQYF. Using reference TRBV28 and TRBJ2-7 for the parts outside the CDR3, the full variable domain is DVKVTQSSRYLVKRTGEKVFLECVQDMDHENMFWYRQDPGLGLRLIYFSYDVKMKEKGDIPEGYSVSREKKERFSLILESASTNQTSMYLCASSLRGTGYYEQYFGPGTRLTVT.

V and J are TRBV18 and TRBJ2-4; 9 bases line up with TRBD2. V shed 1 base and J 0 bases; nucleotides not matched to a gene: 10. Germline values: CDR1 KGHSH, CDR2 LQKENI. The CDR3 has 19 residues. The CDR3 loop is CASSPLRLAGKIAKNIQYF. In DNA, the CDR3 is TGTGCCAGCTCACCACTCCGGCTAGCGGGGAAGATAGCCAAAAACATTCAGTACTTC.

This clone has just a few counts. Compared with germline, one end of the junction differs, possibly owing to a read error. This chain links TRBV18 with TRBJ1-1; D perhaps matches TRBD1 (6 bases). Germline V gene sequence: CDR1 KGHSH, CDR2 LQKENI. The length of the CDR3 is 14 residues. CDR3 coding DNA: TGTGCCAGCTCCCCACAGGGAGGGAACACTGAAGCTTTCTTT. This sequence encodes CASSPQGGNTEAFF.

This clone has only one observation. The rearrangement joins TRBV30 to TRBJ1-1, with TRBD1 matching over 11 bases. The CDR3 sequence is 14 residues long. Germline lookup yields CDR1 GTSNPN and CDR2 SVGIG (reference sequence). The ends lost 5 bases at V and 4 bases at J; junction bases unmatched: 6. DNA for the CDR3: TGTGCCTGGGGATGGACAGGGGGCAGCACTGAAGCTTTCTTT. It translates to CAWGWTGGSTEAFF.

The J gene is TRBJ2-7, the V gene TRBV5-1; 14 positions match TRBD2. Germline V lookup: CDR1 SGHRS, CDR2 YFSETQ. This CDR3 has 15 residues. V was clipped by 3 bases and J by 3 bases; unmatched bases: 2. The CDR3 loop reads CASSWGTSGGYEQYF. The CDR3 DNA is TGCGCCAGCAGCTGGGGGACTAGCGGGGGCTACGAGCAGTACTTC.

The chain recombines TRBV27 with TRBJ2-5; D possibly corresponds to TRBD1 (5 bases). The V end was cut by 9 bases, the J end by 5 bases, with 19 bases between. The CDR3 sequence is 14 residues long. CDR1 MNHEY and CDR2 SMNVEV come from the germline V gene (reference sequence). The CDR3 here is CASRGKGPDETQYF. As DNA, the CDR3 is TGTGCCAGTAGGGGCAAAGGCCCTGACGAGACCCAGTACTTC.

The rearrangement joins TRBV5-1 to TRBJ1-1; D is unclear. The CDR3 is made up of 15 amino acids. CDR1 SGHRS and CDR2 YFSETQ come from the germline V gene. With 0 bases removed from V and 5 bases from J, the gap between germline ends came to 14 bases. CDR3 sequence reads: CASSLEGPGDTEAFF. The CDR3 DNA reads TGCGCCAGCAGCTTGGAGGGCCCGGGAGATACTGAAGCTTTCTTT.

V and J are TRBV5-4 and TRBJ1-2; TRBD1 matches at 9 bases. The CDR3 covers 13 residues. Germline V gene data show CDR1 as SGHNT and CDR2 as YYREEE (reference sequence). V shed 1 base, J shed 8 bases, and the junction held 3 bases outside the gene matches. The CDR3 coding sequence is TGTGCCAGCAGCTTGTTCGACAGGGGGGGCTACACCTTC. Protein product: CASSLFDRGGYTF.

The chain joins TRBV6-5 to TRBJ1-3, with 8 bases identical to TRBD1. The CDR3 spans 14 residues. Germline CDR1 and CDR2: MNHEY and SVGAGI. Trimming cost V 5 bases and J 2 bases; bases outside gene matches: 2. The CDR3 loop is CASSRQGTGNTIYF. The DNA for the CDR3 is TGTGCCAGCAGTAGACAGGGGACTGGAAACACCATATATTTT.

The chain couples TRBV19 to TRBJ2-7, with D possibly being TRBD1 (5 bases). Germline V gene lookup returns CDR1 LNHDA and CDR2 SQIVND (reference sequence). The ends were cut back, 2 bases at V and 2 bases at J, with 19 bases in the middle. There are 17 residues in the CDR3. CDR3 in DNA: TGTGCCAGTAGTATAATTTTTGGTACCACAGGCACCTACGAGCAGTACTTC. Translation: CASSIIFGTTGTYEQYF.

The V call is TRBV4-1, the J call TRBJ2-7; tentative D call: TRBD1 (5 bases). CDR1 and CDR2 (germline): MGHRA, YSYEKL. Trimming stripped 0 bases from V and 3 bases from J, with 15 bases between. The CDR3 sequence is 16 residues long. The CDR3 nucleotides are TGCGCCAGCAGCCAAGATCCGGCAGGGCCCTACTACGAGCAGTACTTC. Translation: CASSQDPAGPYYEQYF.

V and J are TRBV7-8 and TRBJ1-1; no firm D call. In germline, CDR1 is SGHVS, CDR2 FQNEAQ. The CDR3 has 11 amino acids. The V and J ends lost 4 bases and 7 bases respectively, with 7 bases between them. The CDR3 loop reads CASSYRGEAFF. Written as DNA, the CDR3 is TGTGCCAGCAGCTACCGAGGTGAAGCTTTCTTT.